These T cell receptor beta chains were read from a single sample in a study of early T cells in non-severe SARS-CoV-2 infection. TCRdb reanalysed the 5' RACE reads using MiXCR and keeps one entry per CDR3 protein. The sample contains about 89,000 distinct CDR3 sequences, roughly 15% of which appear only once. Sequencing was performed on whole blood. The receptors stem from an adult who was a healthcare worker with PCR-confirmed SARS-CoV-2 infection or an uninfected control (not recorded which). Each CDR3 is given with its conserved first and last residue. The D gene is left open where the match is weak. Clone size appears in some rows only: once, few, many, or a class for an expanded clone.

clone size,J gene,D gene,CDR3 length,V gene,CDR3 protein,CDR3 DNA
NA,TRBJ1-2,TRBD1,17,TRBV4-2,CASSQEGNRGPNYGYTF,TGTGCCAGCAGCCAAGAGGGGAACAGGGGCCCTAACTATGGCTACACCTTC
few,TRBJ1-1,NA,13,TRBV3-1,CASSSSGGTEAFF,TGTGCCAGCAGCTCTTCGGGGGGCACTGAAGCTTTCTTT
few,TRBJ2-3,NA,13,TRBV19,CASSMSLTDTQYF,TGTGCCAGTAGTATGAGTCTAACAGATACGCAGTATTTT
few,TRBJ2-5,TRBD2,15,TRBV7-9,CASSLPLAGIETQYF,TGTGCCAGCAGCTTGCCGCTAGCGGGTATAGAGACCCAGTACTTC
NA,TRBJ2-1,TRBD2,12,TRBV25-1,CASRRGYNEQFF,TGTGCCAGCAGGCGGGGGTACAATGAGCAGTTCTTC
NA,TRBJ2-1,NA,14,TRBV4-1,CASSLDLAHNEQFF,TGCGCCAGCAGCCTAGATCTAGCACACAATGAGCAGTTCTTC
few,TRBJ2-1,NA,21,TRBV5-8,CASSLASSAGFRVRRSPEQFF,TGTGCCAGCAGCTTGGCCTCCTCGGCGGGGTTCCGGGTAAGGCGGTCACCTGAGCAGTTCTTC
many,TRBJ2-5,TRBD1,16,TRBV11-2,CASSLRTGTLQETQYF,TGTGCCAGCAGCTTAAGGACAGGGACACTTCAAGAGACCCAGTACTTC
few,TRBJ2-5,NA,13,TRBV7-7,CASSLQVQETQYF,TGTGCCAGCAGCTTACAAGTTCAAGAGACCCAGTACTTC
few,TRBJ2-6,NA,17,TRBV3-1,CASSQAGGLSGANVLTF,TGTGCCAGCAGCCAAGCTGGGGGGCTCTCTGGGGCCAACGTCCTGACTTTC
few,TRBJ1-4,TRBD1,16,TRBV12-3/TRBV12-4,CASNKGQGLPNEKLFF,TGTGCCAGCAACAAAGGACAGGGCCTACCTAATGAAAAACTGTTTTTT
few,TRBJ2-1,NA,14,TRBV7-9,CASSDSRYVNEQFF,TGTGCCAGCAGCGACAGCCGGTACGTCAATGAGCAGTTCTTC
few,TRBJ1-1,NA,16,TRBV7-9,CASSLGGEGDGAEAFF,TGTGCCAGCAGCTTAGGAGGGGAAGGGGATGGGGCTGAAGCTTTCTTT
NA,TRBJ1-1,NA,14,TRBV18,CASSPPSRNTEAFF,TGTGCCAGCTCACCACCTTCCAGAAACACTGAAGCTTTCTTT
NA,TRBJ2-1,TRBD1,16,TRBV28,CASSLSRQGSYNEQFF,TGTGCCAGCAGTTTATCCCGACAGGGCTCCTACAATGAGCAGTTCTTC
NA,TRBJ2-1,TRBD2,16,TRBV20-1,CSARDPGRLAGNEQSF,TGCAGTGCTAGAGATCCTGGTAGACTAGCGGGCAATGAGCAGTCCTTC
NA,TRBJ1-5,NA,13,TRBV5-6,CASSRGIGQPQHF,TGTGCCAGCAGCCGGGGTATTGGTCAGCCCCAGCATTTT
NA,TRBJ2-5,NA,12,TRBV20-1,CSARDGPETQYF,TGCAGTGCTAGAGACGGACCAGAGACCCAGTACTTC
NA,TRBJ1-2,NA,15,TRBV14,CASSQTGTAVYGYTF,TGTGCCAGCAGCCAAACCGGGACGGCCGTCTATGGCTACACCTTC
NA,TRBJ2-1,TRBD2,18,TRBV6-6,CASSPHTGTSGPYNEQFF,TGTGCCAGCAGTCCACATACCGGGACTAGCGGGCCCTACAATGAGCAGTTCTTC
NA,TRBJ2-5,NA,14,TRBV18,CASSPPPGQETQYF,TGTGCCAGCTCACCACCTCCGGGCCAAGAGACCCAGTACTTC
NA,TRBJ2-1,TRBD1,16,TRBV3-1,CASSSTQGVGLNEQFF,TGTGCCAGCAGCTCAACACAGGGGGTCGGGCTCAATGAGCAGTTCTTC
few,TRBJ2-3,TRBD2,16,TRBV7-3,CASSPRGGGGSDTQYF,TGTGCCAGCAGCCCGCGGGGCGGGGGTGGAAGCGATACGCAGTATTTT
NA,TRBJ1-1,TRBD1,14,TRBV10-3,CAISRQGPNTEAFF,TGTGCCATCAGTAGACAGGGGCCGAACACTGAAGCTTTCTTT
few,TRBJ2-1,TRBD2,15,TRBV19,CASSMMRGSGNEQFF,TGTGCCAGTAGTATGATGCGGGGGTCCGGGAATGAGCAGTTCTTC
many,TRBJ1-1,NA,14,TRBV6-5,CASSFGRKNTEAFF,TGTGCCAGCAGTTTCGGCAGGAAGAACACTGAAGCTTTCTTT
many,TRBJ2-3,NA,17,TRBV7-2,CASTTRVGGALADTQYF,TGTGCCAGCACCACTCGAGTGGGGGGGGCCCTCGCAGATACGCAGTATTTT
few,TRBJ1-2,NA,13,TRBV28,CASSPQTVYGYTF,TGTGCCAGCAGTCCACAGACAGTCTATGGCTACACCTTC
few,TRBJ2-4,NA,14,TRBV28,CASSLPGPVNIQYF,TGTGCCAGCAGCTTGCCGGGACCGGTAAACATTCAGTACTTC
NA,TRBJ2-1,TRBD2,17,TRBV7-2,CASSFIAGGKNYNEQFF,TGTGCCAGCAGCTTCATAGCGGGGGGGAAGAACTACAATGAGCAGTTCTTC
NA,TRBJ1-3,NA,16,TRBV20-1,CSARPVLDGSGNTIYF,TGCAGTGCTAGACCCGTCCTCGACGGCTCTGGAAACACCATATATTTT
NA,TRBJ2-1,NA,15,TRBV3-1,CASSQDWLFGNEQFF,TGTGCCAGCAGCCAAGATTGGTTATTTGGTAATGAGCAGTTCTTC
NA,TRBJ1-1,NA,13,TRBV5-1,CASSPEGDTEAFF,TGCGCCAGCAGCCCCGAAGGCGACACTGAAGCTTTCTTT
many,TRBJ2-5,NA,14,TRBV20-1,CSANPGGPKETQYF,TGCAGTGCAAACCCCGGGGGGCCGAAAGAGACCCAGTACTTC
many,TRBJ1-5,TRBD1,14,TRBV12-5,CASGPGQGGQPQHF,TGTGCTAGTGGTCCCGGACAGGGGGGTCAGCCCCAGCATTTT
NA,TRBJ2-2,NA,15,TRBV9,CASSVGTIRTGELFF,TGTGCCAGCAGCGTAGGGACTATACGCACCGGGGAGCTGTTTTTT
NA,TRBJ2-3,NA,17,TRBV7-9,CASSLPKHWTNTDTQYF,TGTGCCAGCAGCTTACCAAAACACTGGACCAACACAGATACGCAGTATTTT
few,TRBJ2-3,NA,14,TRBV12-3/TRBV12-4,CASTRGVSTDTQYF,TGTGCCAGCACCAGAGGGGTTAGCACAGATACGCAGTATTTT
few,TRBJ2-1,NA,15,TRBV10-2,CASSRIGGPYNEQFF,TGCGCCAGCAGTAGGATCGGGGGCCCTTACAATGAGCAGTTCTTC
many,TRBJ1-1,NA,17,TRBV9,CASSSDPDSSMNTEAFF,TGTGCCAGCAGCTCAGACCCGGACAGCTCCATGAACACTGAAGCTTTCTTT
few,TRBJ2-2,NA,14,TRBV5-1,CASNYGSNTGELFF,TGCGCCAGCAATTACGGGTCCAACACCGGGGAGCTGTTTTTT
many,TRBJ2-6,NA,17,TRBV19,CASSTTGQLTGANVLTF,TGTGCCAGTAGTACCACAGGACAGTTAACGGGGGCCAACGTCCTGACTTTC
many,TRBJ1-1,NA,13,TRBV29-1,CSVAGQTNTEAFF,TGCAGCGTGGCCGGACAGACGAACACTGAAGCTTTCTTT
NA,TRBJ1-2,NA,12,TRBV29-1,CSVSIGGDGYTF,TGCAGCGTTAGCATCGGAGGGGATGGCTACACCTTC
NA,TRBJ1-6,NA,14,TRBV7-2,CASSYGQNNSPLHF,TGTGCCAGCAGCTACGGACAGAATAATTCACCCCTCCACTTT
many,TRBJ1-4,TRBD1,14,TRBV7-6,CASSLGQGNEKLFF,TGTGCCAGCAGCTTGGGACAGGGGAATGAAAAACTGTTTTTT
many,TRBJ2-1,TRBD1,17,TRBV3-1,CASSQDLRGQGKAEQFF,TGTGCCAGCAGCCAAGATTTAAGGGGACAGGGAAAGGCTGAGCAGTTCTTC
few,TRBJ2-5,NA,13,TRBV29-1,CSVDNTRQETQYF,TGCAGCGTTGACAACACTCGCCAGGAGACCCAGTACTTC
NA,TRBJ2-5,NA,14,TRBV19,CASSSQGNQETQYF,TGTGCCAGTAGTAGCCAGGGAAACCAAGAGACCCAGTACTTC
NA,TRBJ2-3,TRBD2,17,TRBV7-8,CASSLIRGGLSINTQYF,TGTGCCAGCAGCTTAATACGGGGGGGCCTATCTATTAATACGCAGTATTTT
many,TRBJ2-2,NA,16,TRBV11-3,CASSPGLLGSTGELFF,TGTGCCAGCAGCCCCGGATTACTAGGCAGCACCGGGGAGCTGTTTTTT
few,TRBJ1-1,NA,14,TRBV29-1,CSSKTGSDNTEAFF,TGCAGCTCGAAAACAGGGTCGGATAACACTGAAGCTTTCTTT
NA,TRBJ1-2,NA,14,TRBV7-8,CASSFQGDLYGYTF,TGTGCCAGCAGCTTTCAGGGCGATCTCTATGGCTACACCTTC
NA,TRBJ1-6,NA,13,TRBV7-3,CASSIRGYSPLHF,TGTGCCAGCAGCATCCGAGGGTATTCACCCCTCCACTTT
few,TRBJ2-1,TRBD2,15,TRBV4-1,CASSLGLAGGFEQFF,TGCGCCAGCAGCCTTGGACTAGCGGGGGGGTTTGAGCAGTTCTTC
NA,TRBJ2-1,TRBD1,16,TRBV11-2,CASSFKTGVTYNEQFF,TGTGCCAGCAGCTTCAAAACAGGGGTAACCTACAATGAGCAGTTCTTC
few,TRBJ1-4,TRBD1,21,TRBV7-9,CASSPPLVRDRGRRQYEKLFF,TGTGCCAGCAGCCCACCACTTGTCCGGGACAGGGGTAGAAGGCAGTATGAAAAACTGTTTTTT
NA,TRBJ1-2,NA,19,TRBV5-1,CASSLEFGGSALHNYGYTF,TGCGCCAGCAGCTTGGAGTTTGGAGGGAGCGCTCTACATAACTATGGCTACACCTTC